The 31 T cell receptor beta chains below all came from one sample that was sequenced in a study of blood T cells in healthy people across ages. For the second PCR, which ran for 7 to 11 cycles, a sample-barcoded 5' primer and a J-beta primer mix were used. TCRdb independently ran MiXCR on the 5' RACE reads; one entry per CDR3 protein. The top ten clones hold around a fifth of a sample with some 730,000 distinct CDR3 sequences, about 20% of them seen once. The specimen sequenced was blood. The receptors originated from a man between 65 and 85 years old in good health.

The chain links TRBV5-6 to TRBJ2-2; 9 nucleotides line up with TRBD2. J gave up 5 bases and V 4 bases, and 9 bases lay outside the gene matches. This CDR3 region has 16 residues. Germline V gene lookup returns CDR1 SGHDT and CDR2 YYEEEE. CDR3: CASSLRVAGGTGELFF. DNA for the CDR3: TGTGCCAGCAGCCTCCGCGTGGCGGGGGGGACCGGGGAGCTGTTTTTT.

The chain recombines TRBV6-1 with TRBJ1-2; D is possibly TRBD1 (6 bases). The length of the CDR3 is 17 residues. V lost 0 bases and J 4 bases, leaving 18 bases between the germline ends. The germline V gene has CDR1 MNHNS and CDR2 SASEGT. CDR3 sequence: CASSEARFGTLGYGYTF. The CDR3 region has the DNA TGTGCCAGCAGTGAAGCGCGTTTTGGGACACTGGGCTATGGCTACACCTTC.

This clonotype was seen only a few times. The V call is TRBV5-1, the J call TRBJ2-5; the match to TRBD1 covers 10 bases. V trimming: 0 bases; J trimming: 4 bases; junction bases outside the gene matches: 6. The CDR3 contains 16 residues. Germline V gene sequence: CDR1 SGHRS, CDR2 YFSETQ. The CDR3 bases are TGCGCCAGCAGCTTGGATGTGACAGGGGGCTTAGAGACCCAGTACTTC. It specifies CASSLDVTGGLETQYF.

This clonotype occurred once. The V call is TRBV20-1, the J call TRBJ1-2; D perhaps matches TRBD1 (6 bases). Trimming removed 6 bases from V and 7 bases from J, with 15 bases in between. CDR3 length equals 12 residues. The germline CDR1 and CDR2 sequences are DFQATT and SNEGSKA (reference sequence). The CDR3 sequence is CSARPGGSGYTF. The CDR3 coding sequence is TGCAGTGCGAGGCCGGGGGGCAGTGGCTACACCTTC.

The V gene is TRBV30, the J gene TRBJ1-4, with TRBD1 matching 9 bases. Germline CDR1 and CDR2: GTSNPN and SVGIG (reference sequence). J lost 6 bases, V lost 0 bases, and 5 bases had no gene match. The length of the CDR3 is 15 residues. CDR3 nucleotide sequence: TGTGCCTGGAGTGTTCCGACAGGGGGGGATGAAAAACTGTTTTTT. This encodes CAWSVPTGGDEKLFF.

In nucleotides, the CDR3 is TGTGCCAGCACACCACCCGGGACAATAAACACTGAAGCTTTCTTT. This gives the protein CASTPPGTINTEAFF. J is TRBJ1-1 and V is TRBV28; possible D gene TRBD1, 6 bases. The CDR3 extends over 15 amino acids. CDR1 and CDR2 from the germline V gene are MDHEN and SYDVKM. V was cut by 7 bases and J by 2 bases, with 17 bases left in between. Combining the CDR3 with reference TRBV28 and TRBJ1-1 gives the whole variable domain DVKVTQSSRYLVKRTGEKVFLECVQDMDHENMFWYRQDPGLGLRLIYFSYDVKMKEKGDIPEGYSVSREKKERFSLILESASTNQTSMYLCASTPPGTINTEAFFGQGTRLTVV.

This clonotype came up many times. The chain employs TRBV20-1 and TRBJ2-1; no definite D call. Deletions cut 0 bases from V and 7 bases from J, with 13 bases between. Germline CDR1 is DFQATT and CDR2 is SNEGSKA (reference sequence). The length of the CDR3 is 14 residues. The CDR3: CSARDWAGQNEQFF. The CDR3 region has the DNA TGCAGTGCTAGAGATTGGGCCGGGCAGAATGAGCAGTTCTTC.

V and J are TRBV10-1 and TRBJ2-3; the match to TRBD2 covers 7 bases. V gave up 1 base and J gave up 4 bases; unmatched junction bases: 8. Germline-derived CDR1 and CDR2 are WNHNN and SYGVQD (reference sequence). The CDR3 covers 16 residues. The CDR3 coding sequence is TGCGCCAGCAGTGAGTGGGTGTCTAGCGGTGCAGATACGCAGTATTTT. Its protein is CASSEWVSSGADTQYF.

This clonotype was picked up a small number of times. V usage is TRBV11-2 and J usage is TRBJ2-5; D might be TRBD1 or TRBD2, each matching 6 bases. Gene TRBJ2-7 matches the end of the DNA better, so the J call may be wrong. This CDR3 has 13 residues. Per germline, CDR1 SGHAT and CDR2 FQNNGV. The CDR3: CASSLVRGREQYF. The CDR3 DNA is TGTGCCAGCAGCTTAGTTCGGGGGCGCGAGCAGTACTTC.

The V gene is TRBV28, the J gene TRBJ2-1; D possibly corresponds to TRBD2 (6 bases). Trimming cost V 3 bases and J 8 bases, with 14 bases left between them. Germline CDR1 MDHEN, CDR2 SYDVKM. CDR3 length equals 14 residues. The CDR3 loop reads CASSFPGGLYEQFF. The CDR3 coding sequence is TGTGCCAGCAGTTTTCCTGGAGGGTTGTATGAGCAGTTCTTC.

This clonotype was counted many times. The J gene is TRBJ2-5, the V gene TRBV5-1; no clear D. CDR3 length: 14 residues. Germline V gives CDR1 SGHRS, CDR2 YFSETQ. V shed 5 bases and J shed 2 bases, with 13 bases lying between them. The CDR3 sequence: CASSSGLSQETQYF. The CDR3 coding sequence is TGCGCCAGCAGTTCTGGCCTCTCTCAAGAGACCCAGTACTTC.

V is TRBV29-1 and J is TRBJ1-1, with TRBD1 as a possible D gene (5 bases). The V end was cut by 1 base, the J end by 6 bases, with 15 bases between. The CDR3 is made up of 14 amino acids. CDR1 is SQVTM, CDR2 ANQGSEA, per germline. CDR3 DNA sequence: TGCAGCGTTGAAGGTTGGCGGGGCTCCCCTGAAGCTTTCTTT. Translating gives CSVEGWRGSPEAFF.

This clonotype was found a few times. The CDR3 DNA follows: TGCGCCAGCAGCTTGCTCTCGGTACAAAACACTGAAGCTTTCTTT. Translated, it gives CASSLLSVQNTEAFF. The chain has TRBV5-1 and TRBJ1-1; D remains ambiguous. Trimming cost V 1 base and J 2 bases, with 12 bases left between them. The CDR3 spans 15 residues. Looked up from germline, CDR1 is SGHRS and CDR2 is YFSETQ.

This clonotype was counted between two and nine times. This chain joins TRBV28 and TRBJ1-6, with D perhaps matching TRBD1 (6 bases). V was cut by 6 bases and J by 7 bases, with 13 bases left in between. Germline values: CDR1 MDHEN, CDR2 SYDVKM. The CDR3 has 14 amino acids. This chain's CDR3 is CASSGQIYNSPLHF. In DNA, the CDR3 is TGTGCCAGCAGCGGACAGATTTACAATTCACCCCTCCACTTT.

The chain uses TRBV12-3 or TRBV12-4 and TRBJ2-3, with 7 bases matching TRBD2. The V and J ends lost 7 bases and 0 bases, in that order; junction bases with no gene match: 10. The CDR3 is 16 residues long. For the CDR3, the DNA is TGTGCCAGCAACTCGTTGGGGACTATCAGCACAGATACGCAGTATTTT. Residues: CASNSLGTISTDTQYF.

The V and J genes are TRBV28 and TRBJ2-1; D gene unclear. The germline V gene has CDR1 MDHEN and CDR2 SYDVKM. The V end lost 6 bases, the J end lost 4 bases, and 16 bases lay between the germline ends. The CDR3 runs 15 residues. The CDR3 DNA reads as TGTGCCAGCAGGTCTGGGAAGAAATTATACAATGAGCAGTTCTTC. Translation gives CASRSGKKLYNEQFF.

This clonotype was counted many times. The rearrangement joins TRBV7-2 to TRBJ2-3, with D tentatively TRBD1 (6 bases). The germline V gene has CDR1 SGHTA and CDR2 FQGNSA. The length of the CDR3 is 15 residues. V was clipped by 2 bases and J by 0 bases, with 9 bases between them. The CDR3 here is CASSLQGLSTDTQYF. CDR3 bases: TGTGCCAGCAGCTTACAGGGGTTGAGCACAGATACGCAGTATTTT.

There are a few counts of this clonotype. This sequence joins TRBV12-3 or TRBV12-4 and TRBJ2-2; 8 bases are shared with TRBD2. With 5 bases clipped from V and 5 bases from J, the junction kept 7 bases outside the gene matches. The CDR3 is 15 residues long. CDR3 loop: CASSPLAGPTGELFF. Here the CDR3 DNA reads TGTGCCAGCAGTCCCCTAGCGGGTCCGACCGGGGAGCTGTTTTTT.

V gene TRBV5-1 combines with J gene TRBJ2-1; D may be TRBD2 (5 bases). V dropped 7 bases and J dropped 6 bases, with 14 bases sitting between them. CDR1 and CDR2 from the germline V gene are SGHRS and YFSETQ. This CDR3 comprises 13 residues. The CDR3 DNA reads TGCGCCAGCTCAGAGGGCTTTCGCAATGAGCAGTTCTTC. Protein product: CASSEGFRNEQFF.

Worth noting for this clonotype: Its ends do not fully match the called genes, so a read error is possible. The chain employs TRBV6-5 and TRBJ1-3; 8 positions agree with TRBD1. Germline CDR1 and CDR2: MNHEY and SVGAGI. The CDR3 has 16 amino acids. CDR3 in DNA: TGTGCCAGCAGTGACTCAGGGGGCGGGAGTGGAAACACCATATATTTT. Translated, it gives CASSDSGGGSGNTIYF.

This clonotype was found a few times. This chain connects TRBV6-7 to TRBJ1-2; no clear D. TRBV6-7 is assigned to the ORF class and has an uncertain function. Trimming removed 5 bases from V and 1 base from J, with 17 bases in between. There are 16 residues in the CDR3. CDR3 DNA sequence: TGTGCCAGCAGTGCCCTTCCGCAACCGTTTAACTATGGCTACACCTTC. Its translation is CASSALPQPFNYGYTF.

This chain connects TRBV2 to TRBJ1-1; no reliable D call. This CDR3 is 12 amino acids long. The ends were cut back, 9 bases at V and 3 bases at J, with 11 bases in the middle. Germline V gene lookup returns CDR1 SNHLY and CDR2 FYNNEI. This CDR3 is CASTSRDTEAFF. CDR3 bases: TGTGCCAGTACAAGTCGGGACACTGAAGCTTTCTTT. The variable domain in full, with the rest retrieved from reference TRBV2 and TRBJ1-1, is EPEVTQTPSHQVTQMGQEVILRCVPISNHLYFYWYRQILGQKVEFLVSFYNNEISEKSEIFDDQFSVERPDGSNFTLKIRSTKLEDSAMYFCASTSRDTEAFFGQGTRLTVV.

This clonotype was picked up a small number of times. The chain uses TRBV5-6 and TRBJ1-2, with D hard to call. CDR1 and CDR2 from the germline V gene are SGHDT and YYEEEE. Deletions cut 5 bases from V and 3 bases from J, with 11 bases between. The CDR3 is 13 amino acids. The CDR3 DNA is TGTGCCAGCAGACAAGACACTGACTATGGCTACACCTTC. Translating it yields CASRQDTDYGYTF.

The chain employs TRBV28 and TRBJ2-3; 9 bases map to TRBD2. Germline CDR1 reads MDHEN; CDR2 reads SYDVKM. The CDR3 has 16 amino acids. The V and J ends lost 5 bases and 0 bases, in that order; junction bases with no gene match: 6. In nucleotides, the CDR3 is TGTGCCAGCAGTCGTAGCGGGAGCCGGAGCACAGATACGCAGTATTTT. It encodes CASSRSGSRSTDTQYF.

This clonotype came up once. The CDR3 is CASSSSAAREAQYF. CDR3 bases: TGTGCCAGTAGTTCGTCAGCGGCGAGGGAGGCCCAGTACTTC. This chain links TRBV19 with TRBJ2-5, with a weak D call TRBD2 (6 bases). This CDR3 is 14 amino acids long. Germline assignment: CDR1 LNHDA and CDR2 SQIVND (reference sequence). V lost 5 bases to trimming and J lost 9 bases, with 19 bases between them.

The chain carries TRBV6-2 or TRBV6-3 and TRBJ2-3; TRBD1 matches at 9 bases. The V gene end was trimmed by 6 bases and the J gene end by 6 bases; junction bases not matched to a gene: 16. The CDR3 has 17 amino acids. Germline V gene sequence: CDR1 MNHEY, CDR2 SVGEGT. CDR3 DNA: TGTGCCAGCAGCCGTACAGGGGGCTCTACGTGGATCGATACGCAGTATTTT. It specifies CASSRTGGSTWIDTQYF.

The chain joins TRBV7-2 to TRBJ2-3, with D possibly being TRBD2 (6 bases). The germline V gene has CDR1 SGHTA and CDR2 FQGNSA. This CDR3 is built from 15 residues. The V end lost 4 bases, the J end lost 1 base, and 12 bases lay between the germline ends. The CDR3 sequence: CASSYNPGGTDTQYF. Here the CDR3 DNA reads TGTGCCAGCAGCTACAACCCGGGGGGCACAGATACGCAGTATTTT.

This clonotype appeared a few times. V usage is TRBV5-1 and J usage is TRBJ2-7, with a possible D match to TRBD1 (5 bases). Trimming removed 5 bases from V and 0 bases from J, with 12 bases in between. Looked up from germline, CDR1 is SGHRS and CDR2 is YFSETQ. The CDR3 loop spans 14 amino acids. CDR3 in amino acids: CASRVQVSSYEQYF. The CDR3 bases are TGCGCCAGCAGAGTACAGGTCAGCTCCTACGAGCAGTACTTC.

This clonotype showed up just a few times. CDR3 sequence: CASSFSSMDEAFF. The CDR3 bases are TGCGCCAGCAGCTTTTCGAGTATGGATGAAGCTTTCTTT. The V call is TRBV5-1, the J call TRBJ1-1; D ambiguous. The CDR3 extends over 13 amino acids. Germline CDR1 is SGHRS and CDR2 is YFSETQ. V was clipped by 2 bases and J by 7 bases, with 12 bases between them.

As concerns this clonotype: A much larger clone is a single base away; this may be a read error. The chain carries TRBV30 and TRBJ1-5; TRBD1 might be the D (5 bases). The CDR3 length is 15 residues. Germline CDR1 GTSNPN, CDR2 SVGIG (reference sequence). V lost 2 bases, J lost 7 bases, and 18 bases lay in between. The CDR3 sequence is CAWSFRAGFQQPQHF. CDR3 sequence (DNA): TGTGCCTGGAGTTTTAGGGCAGGGTTTCAACAGCCCCAGCATTTT.

This clonotype has only one observation. The rearrangement uses TRBV28 and TRBJ2-3, with TRBD1 identical over 10 bases. CDR1 MDHEN and CDR2 SYDVKM come from the germline V gene. The trim removed 3 bases at V and 2 bases at J, leaving 5 bases unmatched. This CDR3 is 16 amino acids long. The CDR3 nucleotides are TGTGCCAGCAGTTTTGGGGACAGGGGAGTCACAGATACGCAGTATTTT. Its protein product is CASSFGDRGVTDTQYF.